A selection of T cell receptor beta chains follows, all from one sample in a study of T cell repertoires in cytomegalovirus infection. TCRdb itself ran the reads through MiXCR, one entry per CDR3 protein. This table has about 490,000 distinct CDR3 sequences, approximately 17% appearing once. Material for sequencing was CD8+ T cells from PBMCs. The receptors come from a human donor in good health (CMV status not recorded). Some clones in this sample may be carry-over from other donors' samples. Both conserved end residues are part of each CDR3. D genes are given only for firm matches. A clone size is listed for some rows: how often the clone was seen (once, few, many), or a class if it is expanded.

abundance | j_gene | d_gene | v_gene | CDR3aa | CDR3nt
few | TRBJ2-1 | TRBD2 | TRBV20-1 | CSARALAGDYNEQFF | TGCAGTGCTAGAGCCTTAGCGGGAGACTACAATGAGCAGTTCTTC
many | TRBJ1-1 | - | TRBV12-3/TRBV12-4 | CASSYPDGEAFF | TGTGCCAGCAGTTACCCGGATGGTGAAGCTTTCTTT
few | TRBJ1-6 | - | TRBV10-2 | CASIDAAAYNSPLHF | TGCGCCAGCATTGACGCGGCGGCCTATAATTCACCCCTCCACTTT
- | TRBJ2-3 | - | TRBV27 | CASSLTGFMGTDTQYF | TGTGCCAGCAGTCTGACGGGGTTTATGGGGACAGATACGCAGTATTTT
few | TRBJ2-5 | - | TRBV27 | CASSPRKTLRETQYF | TGTGCCAGCAGTCCAAGAAAGACATTGCGAGAGACCCAGTACTTC
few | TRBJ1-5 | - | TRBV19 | CASSAGPQPQHF | TGTGCCAGTAGTGCGGGACCTCAGCCCCAGCATTTT
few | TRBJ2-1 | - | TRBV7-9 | CASNIPGYNEQFF | TGTGCCAGCAACATCCCCGGGTACAATGAACAGTTCTTC
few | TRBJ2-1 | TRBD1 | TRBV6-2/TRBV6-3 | CASSSRGRNEQFF | TGTGCCAGCAGTTCCAGGGGGCGAAATGAGCAGTTCTTC
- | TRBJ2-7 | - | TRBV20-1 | CSARGRGAPLWEQYF | TGCAGTGCTAGAGGACGGGGGGCCCCGCTGTGGGAGCAGTACTTC
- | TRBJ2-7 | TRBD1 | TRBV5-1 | CASSSTGTGFYEQYF | TGCGCCAGCAGCTCCACCGGGACAGGGTTCTACGAGCAGTACTTC
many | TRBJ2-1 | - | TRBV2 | CASIKGSNEQFF | TGTGCCAGCATTAAGGGATCCAATGAGCAGTTCTTC
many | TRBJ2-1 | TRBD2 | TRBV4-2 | CASSPGSGSSYNEQFF | TGTGCCAGCAGCCCAGGTAGCGGGAGCTCCTACAATGAGCAGTTCTTC
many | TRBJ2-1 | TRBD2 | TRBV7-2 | CASSLARASGTSPGEQFF | TGTGCCAGCAGCTTAGCGAGGGCTAGCGGGACCAGCCCGGGCGAGCAGTTCTTC
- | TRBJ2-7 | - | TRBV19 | CASSGSLSSYEQYF | TGTGCCAGCTCAGGATCATTGAGCTCCTACGAGCAGTACTTC
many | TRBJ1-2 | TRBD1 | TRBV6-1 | CASSGPTGQGYTF | TGTGCCAGCAGTGGTCCGACAGGGCAAGGCTACACCTTC
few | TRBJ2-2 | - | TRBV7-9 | CASSPSGSNTGELFF | TGTGCCAGCAGCCCCTCGGGGTCTAACACCGGGGAGCTGTTTTTT
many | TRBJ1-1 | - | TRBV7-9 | CASSHSGDTEAFF | TGTGCCAGCAGTCATTCTGGCGACACTGAAGCTTTCTTT
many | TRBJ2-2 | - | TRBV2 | CASPAGTGELFF | TGTGCCAGCCCTGCAGGCACCGGGGAGCTGTTTTTT
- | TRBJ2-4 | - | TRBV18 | CASSPPQGSTIQYF | TGTGCCAGCTCACCACCGCAAGGGTCAACCATTCAGTACTTC
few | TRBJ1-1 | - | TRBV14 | CASSQEQLNTEAFF | TGTGCCAGCAGCCAAGAACAGCTGAACACTGAAGCTTTCTTT
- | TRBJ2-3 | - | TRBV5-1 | CASSLVGQAITDTQYF | TGCGCCAGCAGCTTGGTCGGGCAGGCGATCACAGATACGCAGTATTTT
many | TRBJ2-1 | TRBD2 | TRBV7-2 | CASSRGLPVYNEQFF | TGTGCCAGCAGCCGGGGACTACCGGTGTACAATGAGCAGTTCTTC
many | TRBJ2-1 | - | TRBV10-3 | CAISDPDRSSYNEQFF | TGTGCCATCAGTGACCCGGACAGAAGCTCCTACAATGAGCAGTTCTTC
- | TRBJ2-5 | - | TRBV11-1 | CASSLAAMDARGETQYF | TGTGCCAGCAGCTTAGCGGCGATGGACGCTAGGGGAGAGACCCAGTACTTC
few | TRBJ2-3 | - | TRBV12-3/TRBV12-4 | CASCDGLSHTDTQYF | TGTGCCAGCTGCGACGGACTATCACACACAGATACGCAGTATTTT
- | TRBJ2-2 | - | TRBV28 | CASSLSLGGRNTGELFF | TGTGCCAGCAGCCTAAGTCTAGGGGGAAGGAACACCGGGGAGCTGTTTTTT
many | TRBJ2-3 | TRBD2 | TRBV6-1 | CASSLAGATADTQYF | TGTGCCAGCAGTTTAGCGGGAGCTACCGCAGATACGCAGTATTTT
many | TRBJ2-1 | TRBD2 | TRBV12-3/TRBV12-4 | CAIPKRGGSAEQFF | TGTGCCATCCCCAAGCGGGGAGGGTCGGCCGAGCAGTTCTTC
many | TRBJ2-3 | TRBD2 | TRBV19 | CASSRSSGGTDTQYF | TGTGCCAGTAGTAGGTCTAGCGGGGGCACAGATACGCAGTATTTT
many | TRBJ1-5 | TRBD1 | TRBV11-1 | CASSLAQGAPQHF | TGTGCCAGCAGCTTAGCACAGGGGGCTCCCCAGCATTTT
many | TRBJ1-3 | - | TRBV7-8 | CASSEARGHSGNTIYF | TGTGCCAGCAGCGAAGCACGGGGACACTCTGGAAACACCATATATTTT
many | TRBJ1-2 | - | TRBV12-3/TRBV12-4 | CASSFSDSLYGYTF | TGTGCCAGCAGTTTTTCCGACAGCCTCTATGGCTACACCTTC
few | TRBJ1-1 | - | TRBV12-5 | CASGLGPFRENTEAFF | TGTGCTAGTGGTTTGGGACCTTTCAGGGAGAACACTGAAGCTTTCTTT
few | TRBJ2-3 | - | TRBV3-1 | CASSASGPSTDTQYF | TGTGCCAGCAGCGCTTCGGGGCCTAGCACAGATACGCAGTATTTT
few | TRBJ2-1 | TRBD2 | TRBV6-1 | CASSLSSGRLHEQFF | TGTGCCAGCAGTTTATCTAGCGGGAGACTACATGAGCAGTTCTTC
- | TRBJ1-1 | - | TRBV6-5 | CASSSPGGEAFF | TGTGCCAGCAGTTCCCCCGGGGGGGAAGCTTTCTTT
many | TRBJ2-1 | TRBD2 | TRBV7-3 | CASSSLAGGHGRVEQFF | TGTGCCAGCAGCTCACTAGCGGGAGGGCATGGTAGGGTTGAGCAGTTCTTC
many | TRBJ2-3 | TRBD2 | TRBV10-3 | CAISESVAGGTDTQYF | TGTGCCATCAGTGAGTCGGTAGCGGGGGGCACAGATACGCAGTATTTT
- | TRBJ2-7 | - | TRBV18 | CASSPPAGSYEQYF | TGTGCCAGCTCACCACCGGCGGGGTCCTACGAGCAGTACTTC
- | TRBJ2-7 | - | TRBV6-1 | CASSERGTSYEQYF | TGTGCCAGCAGTGAAAGGGGGACCTCCTACGAGCAGTACTTC
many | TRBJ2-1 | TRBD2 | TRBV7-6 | CASSLARRGANNEQFF | TGTGCCAGCAGCTTAGCGCGGCGGGGGGCCAACAATGAGCAGTTCTTC
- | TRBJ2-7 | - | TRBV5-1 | CASRITGFIDYEQYF | TGCGCCAGCAGAATCACAGGTTTCATCGACTACGAGCAGTACTTC
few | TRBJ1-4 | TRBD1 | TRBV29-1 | CSVEGTGNPNEKLFF | TGCAGCGTTGAAGGGACAGGGAATCCGAATGAAAAACTGTTTTTT
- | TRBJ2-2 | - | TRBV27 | CASRLITGELFF | TGTGCCAGCCGCCTTATCACCGGGGAGCTGTTTTTT
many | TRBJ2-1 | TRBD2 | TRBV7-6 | CASSFPRAGGPENEQFF | TGTGCCAGCAGCTTTCCCAGGGCGGGAGGGCCGGAGAATGAGCAGTTCTTC
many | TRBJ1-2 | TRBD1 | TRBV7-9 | CASSPGQGILGYTF | TGTGCCAGCAGCCCGGGACAGGGGATCCTTGGCTACACCTTC
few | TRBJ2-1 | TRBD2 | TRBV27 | CASSLSHSGNEQFF | TGTGCCAGCAGTTTATCCCATAGCGGGAATGAGCAGTTCTTC
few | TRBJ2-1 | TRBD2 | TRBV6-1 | CASRLIAGGPVDEQFF | TGTGCCAGCAGGCTCATAGCGGGGGGGCCCGTCGATGAGCAGTTCTTC
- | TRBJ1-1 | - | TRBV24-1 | CATSDSDGTEAFF | TGTGCCACCAGTGATTCTGACGGGACTGAAGCTTTCTTT
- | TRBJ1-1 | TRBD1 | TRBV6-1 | CATSGQYTEAFF | TGTGCCACTTCGGGACAGTACACTGAAGCTTTCTTT
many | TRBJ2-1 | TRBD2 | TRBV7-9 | CASTTPQLAGGLGSYNEQFF | TGTGCCAGCACCACCCCCCAACTAGCGGGAGGGTTGGGTTCCTACAATGAGCAGTTCTTC
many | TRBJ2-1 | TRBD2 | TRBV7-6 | CASSPGGGKLNEQFF | TGTGCCAGCAGCCCTGGGGGGGGGAAGCTCAATGAGCAGTTCTTC
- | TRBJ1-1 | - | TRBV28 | CASSLGVGGTTEAFF | TGTGCCAGCAGTTTGGGAGTCGGCGGGACCACTGAAGCTTTCTTT
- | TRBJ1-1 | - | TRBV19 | CASGRRGGMNTEAFF | TGTGCCAGTGGAAGAAGGGGGGGAATGAACACTGAAGCTTTCTTT
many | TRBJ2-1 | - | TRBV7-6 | CASSPLSVEQFF | TGTGCCAGCAGCCCACTTAGCGTTGAGCAGTTCTTC